A selection of T cell receptor beta chains follows, all from one sample in a study of CD8 T cells in Susac syndrome. TCRdb re-called the immunoSEQ multiplex PCR reads with MiXCR, one entry per CDR3 protein. The repertoire has some 150,000 distinct CDR3 sequences, approximately 95% of them found once; the top ten carry roughly 0.15%. Material: CD4+ T cells from PBMCs. The receptors were sampled from a human donor with Susac syndrome. Each CDR3 is given with its conserved first and last residue. Fields, in order: CDR3 protein, J gene, V gene, clone size. Where a row states a size, it is once, few, many or the class of an expanded clone; other rows omit it.

CDR3 protein: CASRLQGGNQPQHF
J gene: TRBJ1-5
V gene: TRBV12-3/TRBV12-4
clone size: -

CDR3 protein: CSAQGTSGETQYF
J gene: TRBJ2-5
V gene: TRBV20-1
clone size: -

CDR3 protein: CSAHIRAVEKLFF
J gene: TRBJ1-4
V gene: TRBV20-1
clone size: -

CDR3 protein: CATSRPGLGERTGELFF
J gene: TRBJ2-2
V gene: TRBV15
clone size: -

CDR3 protein: CASSLDRVWAQYF
J gene: TRBJ2-5
V gene: TRBV7-9
clone size: once

CDR3 protein: CSAEESGSLGGETQYF
J gene: TRBJ2-5
V gene: TRBV29-1
clone size: -

CDR3 protein: CASVDGRTDTQYF
J gene: TRBJ2-3
V gene: TRBV12-3/TRBV12-4
clone size: -

CDR3 protein: CSARDPRETEAFF
J gene: TRBJ1-1
V gene: TRBV20-1
clone size: -

CDR3 protein: CATRYFGEQFF
J gene: TRBJ2-1
V gene: TRBV12-3/TRBV12-4
clone size: -

CDR3 protein: CASSPGQGVPLHF
J gene: TRBJ1-6
V gene: TRBV18
clone size: -